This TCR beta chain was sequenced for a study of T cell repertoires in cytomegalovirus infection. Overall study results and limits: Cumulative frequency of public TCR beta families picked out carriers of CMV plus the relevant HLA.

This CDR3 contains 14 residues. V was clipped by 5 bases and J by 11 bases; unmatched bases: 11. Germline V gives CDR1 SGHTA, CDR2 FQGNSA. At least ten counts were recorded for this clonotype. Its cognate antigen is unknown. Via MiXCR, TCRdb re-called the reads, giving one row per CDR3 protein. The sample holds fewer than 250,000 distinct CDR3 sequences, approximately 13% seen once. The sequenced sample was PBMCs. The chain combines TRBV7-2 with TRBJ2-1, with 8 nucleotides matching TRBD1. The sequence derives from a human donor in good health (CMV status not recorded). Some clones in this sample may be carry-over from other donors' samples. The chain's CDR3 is CASSPYRQGAQQFF. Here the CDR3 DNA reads TGTGCCAGCAGCCCGTATCGTCAGGGGGCCCAGCAGTTCTTC.